The clone carrying this TCR beta chain was recorded once. Antigen specificity is unknown. CDR3 size: 16 residues. V lost 0 bases to trimming and J lost 9 bases, with 18 bases between them. Germline-derived CDR1 and CDR2 are MGHRA and YSYEKL. These data belong to a study of cytomegalovirus exposure and HLA in healthy donors. Study-level findings and limits: One later analysis reportedly identified an Asian-associated ancestry cluster that showed fewer N-insertions than the approximately 700-donor mean.

PCR primers comprised 60 Vbeta and 13 Jbeta primers. Here immunoSEQ multiplex PCR was the method, and the copy in TCRdb shows in-frame clones only, minus some. The profile shows roughly 130,000 clones, about 85% of them singletons. Sequencing was carried out using PBMCs. V gene TRBV4-1 combines with J gene TRBJ2-1, with D perhaps TRBD2 (6 bases). The TCR was taken from a boy between 5 and 17 years old in good health and CMV-seronegative. For the CDR3, the DNA is TGCGCCAGCAGCCAAGATTCCCTAGCGAGCTTATCTGAGCAGTTCTTC. Its translation: CASSQDSLASLSEQFF.